This TCR beta chain was captured by sequencing in a study of T cells after yellow fever vaccination. Template-switching 5'RACE yielded the TCR cDNA; a universal primer site and UMIs were added in the process. In TCRdb, the 5' RACE reads were re-called with MiXCR into one record per CDR3 protein. Of approximately 34,000 distinct CDR3 sequences listed, 8% to 11% were seen once; the top ten hold 12%. General study results and limits: Compared with primary, the secondary response was weaker and peaked at day 5, not 15.

The germline gives CDR1 MNHEY, CDR2 SVGEGT. The CDR3 totals 16 residues. The V gene end was trimmed by 2 bases and the J gene end by 6 bases; junction bases not matched to a gene: 13. The clonotype was recovered from a young man who received the YFV17D yellow fever vaccine. V is TRBV6-2 or TRBV6-3 and J is TRBJ2-7, with 7 positions matching TRBD1. The sequenced sample was PBMCs, either bulk or a sorted T-cell subset (CD4+, CD8+, memory, or dextramer-sorted; not recorded which), obtained less than 16 days after the first yellow fever vaccination. The CDR3 region has the DNA TGTGCCAGCAGTTACGCTCGGGACAGTCACCGGGTCGAGCAGTACGTC. This gives the protein CASSYARDSHRVEQYV.